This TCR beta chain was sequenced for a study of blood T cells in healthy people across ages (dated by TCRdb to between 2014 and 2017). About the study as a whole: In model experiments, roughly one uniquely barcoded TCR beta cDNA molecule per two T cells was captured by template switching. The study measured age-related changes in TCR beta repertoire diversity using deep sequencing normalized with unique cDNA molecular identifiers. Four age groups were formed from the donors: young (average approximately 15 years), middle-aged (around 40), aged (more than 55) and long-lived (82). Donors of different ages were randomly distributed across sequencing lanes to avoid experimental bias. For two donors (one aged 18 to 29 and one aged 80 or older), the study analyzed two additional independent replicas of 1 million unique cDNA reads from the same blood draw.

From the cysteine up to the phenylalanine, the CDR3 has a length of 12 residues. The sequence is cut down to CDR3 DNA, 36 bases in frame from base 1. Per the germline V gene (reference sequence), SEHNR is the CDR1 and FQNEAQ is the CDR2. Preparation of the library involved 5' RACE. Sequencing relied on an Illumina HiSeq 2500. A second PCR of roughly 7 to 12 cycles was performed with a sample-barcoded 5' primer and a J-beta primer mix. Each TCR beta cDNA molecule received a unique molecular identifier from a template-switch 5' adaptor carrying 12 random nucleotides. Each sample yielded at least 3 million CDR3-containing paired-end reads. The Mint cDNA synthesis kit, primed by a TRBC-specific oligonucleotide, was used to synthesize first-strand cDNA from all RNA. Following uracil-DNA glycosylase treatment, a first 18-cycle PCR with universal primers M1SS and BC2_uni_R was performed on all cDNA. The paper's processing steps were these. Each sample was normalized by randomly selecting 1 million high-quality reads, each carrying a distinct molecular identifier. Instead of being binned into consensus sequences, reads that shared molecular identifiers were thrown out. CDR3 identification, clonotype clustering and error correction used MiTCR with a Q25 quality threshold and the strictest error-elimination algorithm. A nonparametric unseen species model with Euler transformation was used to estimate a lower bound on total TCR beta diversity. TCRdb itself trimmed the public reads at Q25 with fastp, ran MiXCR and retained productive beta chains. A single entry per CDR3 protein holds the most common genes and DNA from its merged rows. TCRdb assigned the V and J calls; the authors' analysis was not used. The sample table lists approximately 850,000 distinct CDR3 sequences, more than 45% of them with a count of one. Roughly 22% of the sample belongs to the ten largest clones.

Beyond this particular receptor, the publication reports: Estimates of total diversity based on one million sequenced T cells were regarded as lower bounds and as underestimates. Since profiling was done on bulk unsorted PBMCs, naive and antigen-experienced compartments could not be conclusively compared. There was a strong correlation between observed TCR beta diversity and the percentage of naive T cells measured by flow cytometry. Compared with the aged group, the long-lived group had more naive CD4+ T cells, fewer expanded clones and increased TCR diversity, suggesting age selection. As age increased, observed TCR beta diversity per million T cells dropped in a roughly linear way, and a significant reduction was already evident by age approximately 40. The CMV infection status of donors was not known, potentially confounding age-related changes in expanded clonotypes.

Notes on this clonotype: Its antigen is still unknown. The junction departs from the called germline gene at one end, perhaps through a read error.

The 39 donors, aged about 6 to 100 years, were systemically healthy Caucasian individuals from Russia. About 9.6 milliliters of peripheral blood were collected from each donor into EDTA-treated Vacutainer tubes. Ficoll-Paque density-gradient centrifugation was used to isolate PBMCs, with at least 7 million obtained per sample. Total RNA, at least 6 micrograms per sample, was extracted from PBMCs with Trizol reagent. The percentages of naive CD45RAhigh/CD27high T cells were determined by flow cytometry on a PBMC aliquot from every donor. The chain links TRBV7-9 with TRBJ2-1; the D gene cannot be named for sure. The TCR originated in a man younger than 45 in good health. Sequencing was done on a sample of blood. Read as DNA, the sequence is TGTGCCAGCTGCTTAAGACTTTTGGAAGAGTTCTTC. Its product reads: CASCLRLLEEFF.